These 18 T cell receptor beta chains came from one sample sequenced in a study of vaccination and CD4 T cells after COVID-19. These TCRs' antigens remain unknown. Treatment described: approximately nine-day PBMC culture with coronavirus spike peptide pools or control peptides (ViraFEST assay). Once obtained from cultured CD4+ T cells, the DNA was sequenced using the Oncomine TCR Beta short-read assay. One entry per CDR3 protein, called by TCRdb with MiXCR from the PCR reads. The repertoire holds 15,000 to 20,000 distinct CDR3 sequences, with approximately 63% as singletons. Sequenced material: CD4+ T cells from blood, cultured in vitro. Receptor source: a human donor who had recovered from COVID-19.

The rearrangement links TRBV5-3 to TRBJ2-7; D possibly corresponds to TRBD2 (5 bases). TRBV5-3 qualifies as an ORF whose function is uncertain. Between the trimmed V and J ends, which lost 7 bases and 7 bases, there was a span of 12 bases. CDR3 length equals 11 residues. This chain's CDR3 is CARRGVEEQYF. The CDR3 DNA sequence: TGTGCCAGACGGGGAGTGGAAGAGCAGTACTTC.

This chain uses TRBV29-1 with TRBJ1-2; 9 bases map to TRBD1. Trimming removed 6 bases from V and 2 bases from J; junction bases left unmatched: 10. The CDR3 has 15 residues. Germline CDR1 SQVTM, CDR2 ANQGSEA. The CDR3, as DNA: TGCAGCGTACTAACTCCGGGACAGGGCAACTATGGCTACACCTTC. Translation gives CSVLTPGQGNYGYTF.

This chain joins TRBV2 and TRBJ1-6; TRBD1 is a possible D gene (5 bases). This CDR3 is built from 15 residues. The germline V and J ends were trimmed by 0 bases and 14 bases, with 17 bases remaining between them. The germline gives CDR1 SNHLY, CDR2 FYNNEI. The CDR3 loop reads CASSEAPRGSRSLHF. The CDR3 nucleotides are TGTGCCAGCAGTGAAGCGCCAAGGGGCTCCCGGTCCCTCCACTTT.

The sample holds a few counts of this clonotype. The V call is TRBV7-2, the J call TRBJ2-5; D unclear. Germline CDR1 SGHTA, CDR2 FQGNSA. V was shortened by 5 bases and J by 9 bases, with 10 bases between the two germline ends. This CDR3 is built from 11 residues. CDR3 region: CASSPFGAQYF. As DNA, the CDR3 is TGTGCCAGCAGCCCATTTGGGGCCCAGTACTTC.

The chain uses TRBV15 and TRBJ2-3; 16 nucleotides agree with TRBD2. Germline loops: CDR1 LNHNV, CDR2 YYDKDF (reference sequence). V was clipped by 6 bases and J by 4 bases; unmatched bases: 7. The CDR3 extends over 17 amino acids. DNA for the CDR3: TGTGCCACCAGATTCGGCGGGACTAGCGGGGGGGCAGATACGCAGTATTTT. This encodes CATRFGGTSGGADTQYF.

This clonotype was observed a single time. The chain combines TRBV5-1 with TRBJ2-1, with D perhaps TRBD1 (6 bases). Germline assignment: CDR1 SGHRS and CDR2 YFSETQ. V was cut by 4 bases and J by 5 bases, with 13 bases left in between. This CDR3 comprises 14 residues. This chain's CDR3 is CASSATGPHNEQFF. The CDR3 coding sequence is TGCGCCAGCAGCGCTACAGGGCCCCACAATGAGCAGTTCTTC.

This chain's CDR3 is CASSPVGTGSQPQHF. CDR3 DNA sequence: TGTGCCAGCTCACCGGTTGGGACAGGGAGTCAGCCCCAGCATTTT. The J gene is TRBJ1-5, the V gene TRBV18; 9 bases match TRBD1. CDR3 length: 15 residues. Germline CDR1 KGHSH, CDR2 LQKENI. The ends lost 3 bases at V and 6 bases at J; junction bases unmatched: 6.

This chain links TRBV7-2 with TRBJ2-1; the D gene is possibly TRBD2 (6 bases). The CDR3 runs 16 residues. The V gene lost 2 bases and the J gene lost 2 bases, with 13 bases spanning the gap. CDR1 SGHTA and CDR2 FQGNSA come from the germline V gene. The DNA for the CDR3 is TGTGCCAGCAGCTTATTCGCTAGCGTCGCCTACAATGAGCAGTTCTTC. Amino acids: CASSLFASVAYNEQFF.

This chain connects TRBV20-1 to TRBJ1-1; D remains ambiguous. The length of the CDR3 is 14 residues. Germline lookup yields CDR1 DFQATT and CDR2 SNEGSKA (reference sequence). With 4 bases removed from V and 5 bases from J, the gap between germline ends came to 17 bases. The CDR3 sequence is CSATEASRGTEAFF. The CDR3 region has the DNA TGCAGTGCTACAGAAGCCAGCCGGGGTACTGAAGCTTTCTTT.

The chain recombines TRBV5-4 with TRBJ1-6; 7 bases fit TRBD1. Trimming cost V 4 bases and J 6 bases; bases outside gene matches: 10. The CDR3 has 16 amino acids. CDR1 and CDR2 (germline): SGHNT, YYREEE (reference sequence). The DNA for the CDR3 is TGTGCCAGCAGCCCCGCAGGACAGGAGCTTAATTCACCCCTCCACTTT. Its protein product is CASSPAGQELNSPLHF.

The rearrangement uses TRBV24-1 and TRBJ2-3, with D perhaps TRBD1 (5 bases). The germline CDR1 and CDR2 sequences are KGHDR and SFDVKD. V was cut by 7 bases and J by 2 bases, with 9 bases left in between. The CDR3 has 13 amino acids. CDR3 in amino acids: CATSGQITDTQYF. In DNA, the CDR3 is TGTGCCACCAGCGGACAAATCACAGATACGCAGTATTTT.

This clonotype ranks as large. The chain links TRBV2 to TRBJ2-2, with a tentative D call TRBD2 (5 bases). CDR1 SNHLY and CDR2 FYNNEI come from the germline V gene. CDR3 length: 15 amino acids. Trimming pared 8 bases from V and 3 bases from J, leaving 16 bases between. The CDR3 protein is CASGTQSGYTGELFF. DNA of the CDR3: TGTGCCAGCGGAACCCAGTCGGGGTACACCGGGGAGCTGTTTTTT.

The CDR3 loop is CSARGGEVLMAYEQYF. The CDR3 DNA sequence: TGCAGTGCTAGAGGTGGAGAGGTTCTCATGGCGTACGAGCAGTACTTC. The chain joins TRBV20-1 to TRBJ2-7, with no clear D. This CDR3 region has 16 residues. V was clipped by 1 base and J by 4 bases, with 20 bases between them. CDR1 is DFQATT and CDR2 is SNEGSKA in the germline V gene (reference sequence).

J is TRBJ1-3 and V is TRBV10-3; 9 positions match TRBD1. With V trimmed by 7 bases and J by 5 bases, 9 bases remained unmatched. CDR1 and CDR2 (germline): ENHRY, SYGVKD. This CDR3 comprises 15 residues. The CDR3 loop reads CAITPGQGGRNTIYF. For the CDR3, the DNA is TGTGCCATCACCCCGGGACAGGGAGGCCGAAACACCATATATTTT.

The rearrangement links TRBV2 to TRBJ2-7; the D gene is possibly TRBD2 (6 bases). The CDR3 totals 15 residues. V was trimmed by 3 bases and J by 9 bases, leaving 21 bases between them. Germline lookup yields CDR1 SNHLY and CDR2 FYNNEI. The CDR3 here is CASSDSVIGGKVQYF. For the CDR3, the DNA is TGTGCCAGCAGTGATTCGGTAATTGGGGGGAAGGTGCAGTACTTC. Drawing the rest from reference TRBV2 and TRBJ2-7, the complete variable domain is EPEVTQTPSHQVTQMGQEVILRCVPISNHLYFYWYRQILGQKVEFLVSFYNNEISEKSEIFDDQFSVERPDGSNFTLKIRSTKLEDSAMYFCASSDSVIGGKVQYFGPGTRLTVT.

V and J are TRBV20-1 and TRBJ1-5, with D possibly matching TRBD1 (6 bases). The germline CDR1 and CDR2 sequences are DFQATT and SNEGSKA (reference sequence). V lost 6 bases and J lost 0, with 15 bases in between. The CDR3 sequence is 15 residues long. Written as DNA, the CDR3 is TGCAGTGCCAGACAGGTAATCGATAGCAATCAGCCCCAGCATTTT. It is translated as CSARQVIDSNQPQHF.

The chain carries TRBV5-1 and TRBJ2-5; TRBD1 matches 8 bases. With V trimmed by 4 bases and J by 5 bases, 13 bases remained unmatched. The CDR3 length is 16 residues. Germline CDR1 is SGHRS and CDR2 is YFSETQ. CDR3 sequence: CASSTIPGGGRETQYF. The DNA for the CDR3 is TGCGCCAGCAGCACCATCCCAGGGGGCGGACGGGAGACCCAGTACTTC.

V usage is TRBV4-1 and J usage is TRBJ1-1; 9 bases line up with TRBD1. The CDR3 extends over 13 amino acids. CDR1 and CDR2 (germline): MGHRA, YSYEKL. V was pared by 2 bases and J by 8 bases, with 3 bases of the junction left unmatched. The CDR3 nucleotides read TGCGCCAGCAGCCAATGGACAGGGGAGGAAGCTTTCTTT. Protein product: CASSQWTGEEAFF.